A selection of T cell receptor beta chains follows, all from one sample in a study of blood T cell repertoires in COVID-19. Clones were sequenced by immunoSEQ multiplex PCR, and TCRdb holds only the in-frame ones, with some missing. This sample has 260,000 or so clones; 83% occur once, and the top ten carry 3.6%. The material sequenced was PBMCs or T cells enriched from blood (not recorded which). These receptors all come from a woman in her 40s who had been exposed to COVID-19. Each CDR3 is given with its conserved first and last residue. Fields, in order: clone size, D gene, J gene, V gene, CDR3 protein, CDR3 DNA. D genes are given only for firm matches. Clone sizes are given selectively: once, few, many, or a class where the clone is expanded.

>-|TRBD2|TRBJ2-1|TRBV7-8
CASSFPGLAGHEQFF
TGTGCCAGCAGCTTCCCGGGACTAGCGGGGCATGAGCAGTTCTTC
>-|-|TRBJ2-5|TRBV5-4
CASSTGTKGGTQYF
TGTGCCAGCAGCACCGGGACTAAGGGGGGGACCCAGTACTTC
>-|-|TRBJ1-5|TRBV15
CATSRDRGNQPQHF
TGTGCCACCAGCAGAGATCGAGGTAATCAGCCCCAGCATTTT
>-|TRBD1|TRBJ2-1|TRBV7-9
CASSQSDRGTYNEQFF
TGTGCCAGCAGTCAATCGGACAGGGGCACCTACAATGAGCAGTTCTTC
>-|TRBD1|TRBJ1-2|TRBV19
CASNRDRGRSPSYGYTF
TGTGCCAGTAACCGGGACAGGGGGCGCAGCCCTTCCTATGGCTACACCTTC
>-|TRBD1|TRBJ2-1|TRBV4-1
CASSQEPVDRGLNEQFF
TGCGCCAGCAGCCAAGAACCTGTGGACAGGGGACTCAATGAGCAGTTCTTC
>-|-|TRBJ1-5|TRBV4-1
CASSQVAGVNQPQHF
TGCGCCAGCAGCCAAGTGGCGGGGGTGAATCAGCCCCAGCATTTT
>-|TRBD2|TRBJ2-5|TRBV5-1
CASSPRRGEGETQYF
TGCGCCAGCAGCCCCCGCCGGGGGGAGGGAGAGACCCAGTACTTC
>-|-|TRBJ2-2|TRBV2
CASSIREFPGELFF
TGTGCCAGCAGCATCCGGGAGTTCCCCGGGGAGCTGTTTTTT
>-|-|TRBJ1-2|TRBV10-1
CASSERKTGLYGYTF
TGCGCCAGCAGTGAGCGAAAGACAGGACTCTATGGCTACACCTTC
>once|-|TRBJ2-1|TRBV7-9
CASSFYQGHNERQFF
TGTGCCAGCAGCTTCTACCAGGGTCACAATGAGCGGCAGTTCTTC
>few|TRBD1|TRBJ1-4|TRBV6-2/TRBV6-3
CASSPGTAGEKLFF
TGTGCCAGCAGTCCCGGGACAGCGGGTGAAAAACTGTTTTTT
>-|TRBD2|TRBJ2-2|TRBV3-1/TRBV3-2
CASSQDSLAGGTGELFF
TGTGCCAGCAGCCAGGATAGTTTAGCGGGAGGGACCGGGGAGCTGTTTTTT
>-|TRBD2|TRBJ2-5|TRBV10-3
CAISENPSGGVQETQYF
TGTGCCATCAGTGAGAACCCCAGCGGGGGGGTTCAAGAGACCCAGTACTTC
>-|-|TRBJ2-1|TRBV18
CASSPGSDRGNEQFF
TGTGCCAGCTCACCTGGGTCGGACAGAGGGAATGAGCAGTTCTTC
>-|-|TRBJ1-1|TRBV7-8
CASSLDNGGANTEAFF
TGTGCCAGCAGCTTAGACAACGGGGGTGCGAACACTGAAGCTTTCTTT
>-|-|TRBJ1-2|TRBV14
CASSRLGLRGYTF
TGTGCCAGCAGCCGTCTGGGCCTGCGTGGCTACACCTTC
>-|-|TRBJ1-1|TRBV6-5
CASSPGRVTTEAFF
TGTGCCAGCAGCCCCGGCAGGGTGACCACTGAAGCTTTCTTT
>-|TRBD1|TRBJ1-2|TRBV7-2
CASSLSSQGARYGYTF
TGTGCCAGCAGCTTATCATCGCAGGGGGCAAGGTATGGCTACACCTTC
>-|-|TRBJ1-1|TRBV5-1
CASSSQGNTEAFF
TGCGCCAGCAGCTCCCAGGGGAACACTGAAGCTTTCTTT
>once|-|TRBJ1-1|TRBV19
CASIGSRQPLVGTEAFF
TGTGCCAGTATTGGTTCAAGACAGCCCTTGGTGGGCACTGAAGCTTTCTTT
>once|TRBD2|TRBJ2-5|TRBV6-5
CASRLSGKETQYF
TGTGCCAGCAGACTGAGCGGGAAAGAGACCCAGTACTTC
>-|-|TRBJ2-7|TRBV6-2/TRBV6-3
CASTPRGGSYEQYF
TGTGCCAGCACCCCCAGGGGCGGATCTTACGAGCAGTACTTC
>-|-|TRBJ1-5|TRBV30
CAWSVRGVNNQPQHF
TGTGCCTGGAGTGTACGGGGAGTCAACAATCAGCCCCAGCATTTT
>-|-|TRBJ2-3|TRBV9
CASSVTSRSTDTQYF
TGTGCCAGCAGCGTAACGAGTCGCAGCACAGATACGCAGTATTTT
>few|TRBD2|TRBJ2-3|TRBV5-1
CASSLPRGGADTQYF
TGCGCCAGCAGCTTGCCCCGCGGGGGAGCAGATACGCAGTATTTT
>-|-|TRBJ2-7|TRBV5-1
CASSLAIGTAYEQYF
TGCGCCAGCAGCTTGGCCATTGGCACAGCCTACGAGCAGTACTTC
>-|-|TRBJ2-7|TRBV5-1
CASSFGHGISSYEQYF
TGCGCCAGCAGCTTTGGGCATGGAATCTCCTCCTACGAGCAGTACTTC
>once|-|TRBJ2-1|TRBV4-3
CASSQDTGIGYNEQFF
TGCGCCAGCAGCCAAGATACGGGGATCGGATACAATGAGCAGTTCTTC
>few|-|TRBJ1-2|TRBV7-9
CASSFKENYGYTF
TGTGCCAGCAGCTTCAAGGAGAACTATGGCTACACCTTC
>-|TRBD2|TRBJ2-7|TRBV30
CAWGAGGVSYEQYF
TGTGCCTGGGGGGCGGGGGGCGTCTCCTACGAGCAGTACTTC
>-|TRBD2|TRBJ2-7|TRBV3-1/TRBV3-2
CASSQQRTSDKQYF
TGTGCCAGCAGCCAACAGCGGACTAGCGACAAGCAGTACTTC
>-|-|TRBJ1-2|TRBV15
CATSRDSRDLDYTF
TGTGCCACCAGCAGAGATTCCAGGGATTTGGACTACACCTTC
>-|TRBD1|TRBJ2-3|TRBV28
CASSSTGVTTDTQYF
TGTGCCAGCAGCTCGACAGGGGTCACCACAGATACGCAGTATTTT
>-|-|TRBJ2-5|TRBV27
CASSLVTQETQYF
TGTGCCAGCAGCCTGGTGACTCAAGAGACCCAGTACTTC
>-|-|TRBJ1-5|TRBV19
CASSRGGRVQPQHF
TGTGCCAGTAGTAGGGGGGGAAGGGTTCAGCCCCAGCATTTT
>-|-|TRBJ1-2|TRBV6-5
CASRKGAQGNYGYTF
TGTGCCAGCAGAAAAGGGGCCCAAGGGAACTATGGCTACACCTTC
>few|TRBD2|TRBJ2-1|TRBV6-1
CASSEHGGGANEQFF
TGTGCCAGCAGTGAACATGGCGGGGGGGCCAATGAGCAGTTCTTC
>-|-|TRBJ1-3|TRBV5-4
CASSLKGAGPSGNTIYF
TGTGCCAGCAGCTTGAAGGGCGCGGGGCCCTCTGGAAACACCATATATTTT
>-|-|TRBJ1-2|TRBV7-9
CASSQRAERHGYTF
TGTGCCAGCAGCCAGAGGGCCGAAAGGCATGGCTACACCTTC
>once|TRBD2|TRBJ2-5|TRBV4-1
CASSQGGGSYQETQYF
TGCGCCAGCAGCCAAGGGGGGGGATCGTACCAAGAGACCCAGTACTTC
>few|TRBD2|TRBJ2-7|TRBV7-3
CASSLNGGASYEQYF
TGTGCCAGCAGCTTAAACGGGGGGGCCTCTTACGAGCAGTACTTC
>-|TRBD2|TRBJ2-1|TRBV3-1/TRBV3-2
CASSHARGVAGEDEQFF
TGTGCCAGCAGCCACGCCCGGGGGGTAGCGGGAGAGGATGAGCAGTTCTTC
>-|-|TRBJ1-2|TRBV14
CASSQVGGYGYTF
TGTGCCAGCAGCCAAGTGGGGGGGTATGGCTACACCTTC
>-|TRBD1|TRBJ1-5|TRBV12-3/TRBV12-4
CASSGTGNQPQHF
TGTGCCAGCAGCGGGACAGGTAATCAGCCCCAGCATTTT
>-|TRBD2|TRBJ2-1|TRBV7-9
CASSSLLAGVHNEQFF
TGTGCCAGCAGCTCCCTACTAGCGGGGGTCCACAATGAGCAGTTCTTC
>-|TRBD1|TRBJ1-4|TRBV25-1
CASSEKGTGEGKLFF
TGTGCCAGCAGTGAAAAGGGGACAGGGGAGGGGAAACTGTTTTTT
>-|TRBD2|TRBJ2-4|TRBV28
CASWGGVDIQYF
TGTGCCAGCTGGGGAGGGGTGGACATTCAGTACTTC
>-|-|TRBJ2-2|TRBV7-8
CASSLPAAGSTGELFF
TGTGCCAGCAGCTTACCCGCGGCGGGGAGCACCGGGGAGCTGTTTTTT
>-|-|TRBJ1-2|TRBV18
CASSPERDSFNYGYTF
TGTGCCAGCTCGCCTGAGCGGGACTCATTTAACTATGGCTACACCTTC
>-|-|TRBJ1-2|TRBV5-4
CASSLDRNYGYTF
TGTGCCAGCAGCTTGGACAGGAACTATGGCTACACCTTC